This T cell receptor beta chain came from a study of blood T cell repertoires in COVID-19. Study-level information: The United States, Italy and Spain provided the acute and convalescent COVID-19 samples. The cDNA or gDNA used as material had been derived from T cells, B-cell-depleted T cells, or PBMCs.

There are many counts of this clone. As processed by the authors: Reference gene primer amplification gave estimated nucleated cell counts. Repertoires were generated with immunoSEQ multiplex PCR, while TCRdb's copy carries only in-frame clones and drops some. The V and J calls and the clone size are those of that table, but D and trimming were determined from the DNA. The profile covers about 100,000 clones, with roughly 88% appearing a single time and roughly 5% taken by the ten largest. This CDR3 is 16 amino acids long. CDR1 and CDR2 from the germline V gene are GTSNPN and SVGIG (reference sequence). Trimming took 4 bases from V and 0 from J; bases not matched to a gene: 10.

The sequence was collected from a human donor in a cohort sampled during active COVID-19. The chain carries TRBV30 and TRBJ1-2, with 8 bases that match TRBD1. The sample was peripheral blood. For the CDR3, the DNA is TGTGCCTGGAACGATCTAACAGGGGGGACTAACTATGGCTACACCTTC. It translates to CAWNDLTGGTNYGYTF.